This T cell receptor beta chain was captured in a study of T cell responses to AZD1222 COVID-19 vaccine. Germline V gene lookup returns CDR1 SGHTA and CDR2 FQGTGA. The V end lost 3 bases, the J end lost 4 bases, and 11 bases lay between the germline ends. This CDR3 has 14 residues. This clone was seen once. Its antigen is currently unknown. Here immunoSEQ multiplex PCR was the method, and the copy in TCRdb shows in-frame clones only, minus some. The sample yields some 120,000 clones, about 90% seen once. Study-level findings and limits: Baseline seropositivity characterized only a handful of AZD1222 recipients.

This chain uses TRBV7-3 with TRBJ2-3; D may be TRBD2 (6 bases). This sample comprised peripheral blood, obtained on day 0 of AZD1222 vaccination. The clonotype comes from an adult in good health. CDR3 bases: TGTGCCAGCAGCTTTTCTAGCGCGGCAGATACGCAGTATTTT. Residues: CASSFSSAADTQYF.